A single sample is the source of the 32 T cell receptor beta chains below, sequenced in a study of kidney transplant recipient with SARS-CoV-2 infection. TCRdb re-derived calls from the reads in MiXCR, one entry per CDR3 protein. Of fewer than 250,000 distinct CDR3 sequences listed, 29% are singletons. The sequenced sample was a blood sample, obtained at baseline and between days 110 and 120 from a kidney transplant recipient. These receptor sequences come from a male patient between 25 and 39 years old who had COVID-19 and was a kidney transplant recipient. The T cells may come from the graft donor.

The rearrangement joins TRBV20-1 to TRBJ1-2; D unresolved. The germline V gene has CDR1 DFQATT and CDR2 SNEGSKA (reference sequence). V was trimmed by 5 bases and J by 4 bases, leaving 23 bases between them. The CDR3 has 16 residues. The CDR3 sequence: CSAEVKLFRKTYGYTF. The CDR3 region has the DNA TGCAGTGCTGAAGTAAAGCTGTTTCGAAAGACCTATGGCTACACCTTC.

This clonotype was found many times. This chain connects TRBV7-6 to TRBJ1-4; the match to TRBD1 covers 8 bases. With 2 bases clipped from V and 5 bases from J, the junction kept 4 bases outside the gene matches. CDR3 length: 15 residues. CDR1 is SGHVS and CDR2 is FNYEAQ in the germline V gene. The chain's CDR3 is CASSLSRGRNEKLFF. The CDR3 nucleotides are TGTGCCAGCAGCTTATCCAGGGGGCGGAATGAAAAACTGTTTTTT.

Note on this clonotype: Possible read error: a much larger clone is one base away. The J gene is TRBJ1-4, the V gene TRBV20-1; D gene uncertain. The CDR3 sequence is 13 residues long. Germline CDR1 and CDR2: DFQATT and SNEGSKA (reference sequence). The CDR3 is CGARKAGREKLFF. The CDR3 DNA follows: TGCGGTGCTAGAAAGGCAGGACGCGAAAAACTGTTTTTT.

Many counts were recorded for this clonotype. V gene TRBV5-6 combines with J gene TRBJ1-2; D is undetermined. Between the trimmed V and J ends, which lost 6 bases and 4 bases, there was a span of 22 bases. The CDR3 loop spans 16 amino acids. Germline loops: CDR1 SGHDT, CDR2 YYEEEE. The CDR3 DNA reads TGTGCCAGCATAACTGTCAATAGTCGAAAGACCTATGGCTACACCTTC. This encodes CASITVNSRKTYGYTF. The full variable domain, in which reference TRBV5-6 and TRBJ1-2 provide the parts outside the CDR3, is DAGVTQSPTHLIKTRGQQVTLRCSPKSGHDTVSWYQQALGQGPQFIFQYYEEEERQRGNFPDRFSGHQFPNYSSELNVNALLLGDSALYLCASITVNSRKTYGYTFGSGTRLTVV.

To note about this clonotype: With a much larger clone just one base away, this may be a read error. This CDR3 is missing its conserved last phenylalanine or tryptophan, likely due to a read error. The CDR3, as DNA: TGTGCCAGCAGACCAAACCAGGGACGGAACTATGGCTACACCCTC. It codes for CASRPNQGRNYGYTL. The chain uses TRBV28 and TRBJ1-2; possible D gene TRBD1, 5 bases. The V end was cut by 6 bases, the J end by 2 bases, with 16 bases between. Germline V lookup: CDR1 MDHEN, CDR2 SYDVKM. The CDR3 length is 15 residues.

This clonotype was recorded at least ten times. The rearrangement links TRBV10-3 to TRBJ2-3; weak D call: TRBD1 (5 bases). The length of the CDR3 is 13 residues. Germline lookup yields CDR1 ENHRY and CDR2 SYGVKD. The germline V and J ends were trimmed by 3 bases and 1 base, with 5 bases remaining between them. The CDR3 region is CAISEQGTDTQYF. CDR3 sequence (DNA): TGTGCCATCAGTGAACAGGGCACAGATACGCAGTATTTT.

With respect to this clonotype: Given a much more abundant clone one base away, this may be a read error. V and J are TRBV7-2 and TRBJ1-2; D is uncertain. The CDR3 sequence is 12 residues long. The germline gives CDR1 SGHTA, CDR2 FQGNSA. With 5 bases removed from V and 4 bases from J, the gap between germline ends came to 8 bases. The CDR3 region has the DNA TGTGCCAGCAGCCCTAGTGCCTATGGCTACACCTTC. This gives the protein CASSPSAYGYTF.

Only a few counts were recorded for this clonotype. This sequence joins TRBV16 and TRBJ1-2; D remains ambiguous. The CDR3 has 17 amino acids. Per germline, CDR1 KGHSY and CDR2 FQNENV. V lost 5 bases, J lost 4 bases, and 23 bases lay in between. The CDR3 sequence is CASSCNSVVRKTYGYTF. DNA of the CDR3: TGTGCCAGCAGCTGTAACTCGGTCGTTAGAAAGACCTATGGCTACACCTTC.

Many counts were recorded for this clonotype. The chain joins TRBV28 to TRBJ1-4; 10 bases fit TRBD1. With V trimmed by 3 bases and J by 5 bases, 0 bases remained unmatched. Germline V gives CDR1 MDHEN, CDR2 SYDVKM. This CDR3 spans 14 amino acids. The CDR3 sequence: CASSLGQGNEKLFF. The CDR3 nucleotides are TGTGCCAGCAGTTTGGGACAGGGGAATGAAAAACTGTTTTTT.

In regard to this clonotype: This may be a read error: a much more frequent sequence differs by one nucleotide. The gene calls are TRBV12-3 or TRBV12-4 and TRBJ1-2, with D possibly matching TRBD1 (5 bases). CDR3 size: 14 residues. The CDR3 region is CASSPPGGRNGCTF. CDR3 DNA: TGTGCCAGCAGTCCCCCCGGGGGAAGGAATGGCTGCACCTTC.

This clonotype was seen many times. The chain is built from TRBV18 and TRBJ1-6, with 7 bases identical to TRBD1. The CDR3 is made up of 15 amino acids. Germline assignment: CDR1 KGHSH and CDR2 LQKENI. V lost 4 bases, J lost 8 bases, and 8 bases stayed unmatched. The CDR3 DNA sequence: TGTGCCAGCTCACTCACCGGGACAGCGGATTCACCCCTCCACTTT. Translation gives CASSLTGTADSPLHF. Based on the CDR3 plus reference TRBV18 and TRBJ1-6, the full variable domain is NAGVMQNPRHLVRRRGQEARLRCSPMKGHSHVYWYRQLPEEGLKFMVYLQKENIIDESGMPKERFSAEFPKEGPSILRIQQVVRGDSAAYFCASSLTGTADSPLHFGNGTRLTVT.

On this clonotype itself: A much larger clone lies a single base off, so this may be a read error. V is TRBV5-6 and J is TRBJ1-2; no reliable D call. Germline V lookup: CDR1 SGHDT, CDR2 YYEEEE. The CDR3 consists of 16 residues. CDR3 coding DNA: TGTGCCAGCACCATTTACAATAGTCGAAAGACCTATGACTACACCTTC. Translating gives CASTIYNSRKTYDYTF.

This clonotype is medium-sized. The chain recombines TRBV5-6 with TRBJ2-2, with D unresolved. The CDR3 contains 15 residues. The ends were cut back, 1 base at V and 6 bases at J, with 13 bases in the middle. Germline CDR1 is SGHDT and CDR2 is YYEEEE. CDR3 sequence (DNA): TGTGCCAGCAGCTTGTCCCACGGACCCCCCGGGGAGCTGTTTTTT. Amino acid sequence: CASSLSHGPPGELFF.

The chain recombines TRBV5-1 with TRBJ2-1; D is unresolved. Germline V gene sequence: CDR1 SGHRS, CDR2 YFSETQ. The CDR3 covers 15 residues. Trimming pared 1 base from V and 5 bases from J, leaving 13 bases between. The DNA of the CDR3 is TGCGCCAGCAGCTTGAACCCCGTTGAGGACAATGAGCAGTTCTTC. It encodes CASSLNPVEDNEQFF.

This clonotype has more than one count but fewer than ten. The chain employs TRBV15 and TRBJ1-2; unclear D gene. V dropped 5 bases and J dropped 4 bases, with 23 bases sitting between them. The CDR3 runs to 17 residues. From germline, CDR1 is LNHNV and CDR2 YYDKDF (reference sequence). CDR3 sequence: CATSSMIRCGKTYGYTF. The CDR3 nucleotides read TGTGCCACCAGCTCCATGATAAGGTGTGGAAAGACCTATGGCTACACCTTC.

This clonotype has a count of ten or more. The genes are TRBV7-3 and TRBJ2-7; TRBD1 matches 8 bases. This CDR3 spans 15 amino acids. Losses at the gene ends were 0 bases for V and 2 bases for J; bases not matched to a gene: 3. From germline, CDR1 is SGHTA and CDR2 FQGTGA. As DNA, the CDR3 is TGTGCCAGCAGCTTAACGGGACAGGAAGCCTACGAGCAGTACTTC. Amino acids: CASSLTGQEAYEQYF.

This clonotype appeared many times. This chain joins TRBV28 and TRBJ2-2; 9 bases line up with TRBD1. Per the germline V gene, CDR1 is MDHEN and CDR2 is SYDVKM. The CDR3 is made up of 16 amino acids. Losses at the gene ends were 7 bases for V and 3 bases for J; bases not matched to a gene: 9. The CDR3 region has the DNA TGTGCCAGCACTCAGGTCGGGACAGGGTACACCGGGGAGCTGTTTTTT. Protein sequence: CASTQVGTGYTGELFF. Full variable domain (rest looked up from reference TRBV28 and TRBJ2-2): DVKVTQSSRYLVKRTGEKVFLECVQDMDHENMFWYRQDPGLGLRLIYFSYDVKMKEKGDIPEGYSVSREKKERFSLILESASTNQTSMYLCASTQVGTGYTGELFFGEGSRLTVL.

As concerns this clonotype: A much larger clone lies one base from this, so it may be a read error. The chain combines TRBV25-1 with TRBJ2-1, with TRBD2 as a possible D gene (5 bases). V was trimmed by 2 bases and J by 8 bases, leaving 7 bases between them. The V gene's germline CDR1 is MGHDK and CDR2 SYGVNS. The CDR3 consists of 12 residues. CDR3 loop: CASSEEGDEQFF. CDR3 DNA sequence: TGTGCCAGCAGTGAAGAGGGTGATGAGCAGTTCTTC.

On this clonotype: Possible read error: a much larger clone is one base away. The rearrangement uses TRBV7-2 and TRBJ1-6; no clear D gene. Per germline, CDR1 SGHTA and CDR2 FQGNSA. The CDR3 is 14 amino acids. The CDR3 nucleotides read TGTGCCAGCAGCTTAGGTACATCCAATTCACTCCTCCACTTT. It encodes CASSLGTSNSLLHF.

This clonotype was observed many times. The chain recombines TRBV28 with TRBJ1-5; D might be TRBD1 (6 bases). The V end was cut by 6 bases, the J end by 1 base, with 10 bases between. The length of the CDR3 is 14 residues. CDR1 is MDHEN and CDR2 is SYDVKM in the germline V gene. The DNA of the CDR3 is TGTGCCAGCAGGACAACAGGGAGCAATCAGCCCCAGCATTTT. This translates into CASRTTGSNQPQHF.

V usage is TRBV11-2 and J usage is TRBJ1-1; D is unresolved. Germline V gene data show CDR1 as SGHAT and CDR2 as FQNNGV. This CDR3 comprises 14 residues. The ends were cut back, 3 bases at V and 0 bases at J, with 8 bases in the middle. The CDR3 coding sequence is TGTGCCAGCAGCTTGATGGGCCTGAACACTGAAGCTTTCTTT. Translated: CASSLMGLNTEAFF. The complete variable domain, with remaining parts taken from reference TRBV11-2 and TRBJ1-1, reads EAGVAQSPRYKIIEKRQSVAFWCNPISGHATLYWYQQILGQGPKLLIQFQNNGVVDDSQLPKDRFSAERLKGVDSTLKIQPAKLEDSAVYLCASSLMGLNTEAFFGQGTRLTVV.

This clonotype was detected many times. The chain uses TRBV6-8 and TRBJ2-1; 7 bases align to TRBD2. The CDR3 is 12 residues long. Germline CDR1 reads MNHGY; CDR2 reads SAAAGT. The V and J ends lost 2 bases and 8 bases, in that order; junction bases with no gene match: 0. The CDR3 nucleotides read TGTGCCAGCAGTTACCGGGGGGATGAGCAGTTCTTC. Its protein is CASSYRGDEQFF.

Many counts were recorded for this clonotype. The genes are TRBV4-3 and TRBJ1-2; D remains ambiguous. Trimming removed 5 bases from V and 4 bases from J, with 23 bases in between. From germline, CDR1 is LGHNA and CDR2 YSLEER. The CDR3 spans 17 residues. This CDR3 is CASSSSGGRRKTYGYTF. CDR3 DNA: TGCGCCAGCAGCAGCTCCGGAGGACGTCGAAAGACCTATGGCTACACCTTC.

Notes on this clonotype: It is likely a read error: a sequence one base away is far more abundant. The CDR3 sequence: CDSDWTRSYEQYF. In DNA form, the CDR3 reads TGTGACAGTGACTGGACTAGGAGCTACGAGCAGTACTTC. This sequence joins TRBV6-8 and TRBJ2-7, with 7 positions matching TRBD2. CDR1 and CDR2 from the germline V gene are MNHGY and SAAAGT. The CDR3 contains 13 residues.

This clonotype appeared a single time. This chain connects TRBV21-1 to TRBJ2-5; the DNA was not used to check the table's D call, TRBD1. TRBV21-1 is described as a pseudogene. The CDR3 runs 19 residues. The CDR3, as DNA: TGTGCCAGCAGCAAATGGAGGGGGCAGACTCCTTACTACCAAGAGACCCAGTACTTC. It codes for CASSKWRGQTPYYQETQYF.

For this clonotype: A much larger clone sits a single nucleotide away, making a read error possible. CDR3 bases: TGTGCCAGCGCCCGAAGGGGGTTTGGGAATGAAAAACTGTTTTTT. Translated, it gives CASARRGFGNEKLFF. The chain uses TRBV7-9 and TRBJ1-4; tentative D call: TRBD1 (6 bases). The CDR3 sequence is 15 residues long. Germline CDR1 SEHNR, CDR2 FQNEAQ (reference sequence). The germline V and J ends were trimmed by 8 bases and 5 bases, with 18 bases remaining between them.

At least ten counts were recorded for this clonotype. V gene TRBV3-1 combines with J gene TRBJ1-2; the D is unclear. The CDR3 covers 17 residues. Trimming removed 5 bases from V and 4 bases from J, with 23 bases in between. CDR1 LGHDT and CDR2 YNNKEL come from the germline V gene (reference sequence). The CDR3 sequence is CASSSASTLRKTYGYTF. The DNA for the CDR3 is TGTGCCAGCAGCTCGGCTAGCACCCTTCGAAAGACCTATGGCTACACCTTC.

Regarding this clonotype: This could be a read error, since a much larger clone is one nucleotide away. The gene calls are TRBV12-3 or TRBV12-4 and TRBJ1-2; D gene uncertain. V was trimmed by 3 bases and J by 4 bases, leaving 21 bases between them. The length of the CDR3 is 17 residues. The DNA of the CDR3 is TGTGCCAGCAGTTTGCAAAACAGCCTCCGAAAGACCTATGGCTACACCTTC. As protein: CASSLQNSLRKTYGYTF.

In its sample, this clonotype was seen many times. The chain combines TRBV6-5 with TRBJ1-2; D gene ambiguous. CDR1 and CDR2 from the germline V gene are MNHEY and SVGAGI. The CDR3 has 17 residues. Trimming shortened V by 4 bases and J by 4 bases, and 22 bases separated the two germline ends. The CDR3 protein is CASSSMTSMRKTYGYTF. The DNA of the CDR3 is TGTGCCAGCAGTTCGATGACCTCTATGCGAAAGACCTATGGCTACACCTTC.

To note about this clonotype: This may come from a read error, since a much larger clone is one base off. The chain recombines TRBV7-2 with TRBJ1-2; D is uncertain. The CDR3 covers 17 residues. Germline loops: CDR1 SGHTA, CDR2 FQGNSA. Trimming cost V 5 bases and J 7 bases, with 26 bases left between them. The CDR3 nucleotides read TGTGCCAGCAGCACAAAGGTCAAAGACGGAAAGACCTGTGGCTACACCTTC. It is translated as CASSTKVKDGKTCGYTF.

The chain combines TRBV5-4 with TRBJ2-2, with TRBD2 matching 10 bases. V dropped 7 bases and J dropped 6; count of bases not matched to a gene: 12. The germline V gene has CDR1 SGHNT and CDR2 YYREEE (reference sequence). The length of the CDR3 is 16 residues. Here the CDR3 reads CASGTGLARGAGELFF. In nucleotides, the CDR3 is TGTGCCAGCGGCACGGGACTAGCGAGGGGAGCCGGGGAGCTGTTTTTT. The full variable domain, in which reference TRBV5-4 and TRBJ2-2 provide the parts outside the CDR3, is ETGVTQSPTHLIKTRGQQVTLRCSSQSGHNTVSWYQQALGQGPQFIFQYYREEENGRGNFPPRFSGLQFPNYSSELNVNALELDDSALYLCASGTGLARGAGELFFGEGSRLTVL.

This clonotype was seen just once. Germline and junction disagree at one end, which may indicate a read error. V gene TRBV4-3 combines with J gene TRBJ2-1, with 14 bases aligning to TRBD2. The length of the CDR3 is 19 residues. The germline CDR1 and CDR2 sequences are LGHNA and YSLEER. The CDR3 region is CASSPGLAGGDSSHNEQFF. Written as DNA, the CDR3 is TGCGCCAGCAGCCCAGGACTAGCGGGAGGCGATAGCTCCCACAATGAGCAGTTCTTC.